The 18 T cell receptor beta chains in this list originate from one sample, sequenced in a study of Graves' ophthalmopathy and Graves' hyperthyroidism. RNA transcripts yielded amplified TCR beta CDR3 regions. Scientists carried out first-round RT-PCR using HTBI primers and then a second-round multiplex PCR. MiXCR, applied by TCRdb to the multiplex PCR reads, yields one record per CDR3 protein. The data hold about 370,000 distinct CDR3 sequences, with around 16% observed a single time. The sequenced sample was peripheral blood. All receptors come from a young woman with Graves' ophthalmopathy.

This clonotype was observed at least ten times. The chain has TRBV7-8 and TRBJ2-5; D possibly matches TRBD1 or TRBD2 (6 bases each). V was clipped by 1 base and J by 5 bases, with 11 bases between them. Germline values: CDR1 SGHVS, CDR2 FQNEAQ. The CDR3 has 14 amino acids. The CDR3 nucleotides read TGTGCCAGCAGCTTAGTTCGGGGGCGGGAGACCCAGTACTTC. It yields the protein CASSLVRGRETQYF.

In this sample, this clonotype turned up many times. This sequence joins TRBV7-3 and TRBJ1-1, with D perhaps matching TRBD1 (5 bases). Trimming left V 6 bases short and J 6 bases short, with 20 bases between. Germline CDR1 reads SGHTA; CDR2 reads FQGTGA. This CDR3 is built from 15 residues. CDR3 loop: CASRSKTGTPSEAFF. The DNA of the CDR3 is TGTGCCAGCAGAAGTAAAACCGGGACCCCATCTGAAGCTTTCTTT. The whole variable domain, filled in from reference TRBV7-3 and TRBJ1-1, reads GAGVSQTPSNKVTEKGKYVELRCDPISGHTALYWYRQSLGQGPEFLIYFQGTGAADDSGLPNDRFFAVRPEGSVSTLKIQRTERGDSAVYLCASRSKTGTPSEAFFGQGTRLTVV.

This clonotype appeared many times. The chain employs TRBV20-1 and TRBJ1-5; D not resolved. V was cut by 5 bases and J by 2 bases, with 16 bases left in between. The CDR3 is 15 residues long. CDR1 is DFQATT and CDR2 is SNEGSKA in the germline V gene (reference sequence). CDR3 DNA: TGCAGTGCTTCTGCTATGAGGAACCGCAATCAGCCCCAGCATTTT. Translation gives CSASAMRNRNQPQHF.

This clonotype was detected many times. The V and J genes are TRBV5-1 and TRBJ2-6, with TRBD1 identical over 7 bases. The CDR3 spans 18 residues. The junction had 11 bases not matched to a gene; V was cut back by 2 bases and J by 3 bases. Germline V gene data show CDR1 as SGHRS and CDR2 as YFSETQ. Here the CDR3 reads CASSFGSGGLHGANVLTF. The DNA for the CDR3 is TGCGCCAGCAGCTTTGGTTCAGGGGGATTGCATGGGGCCAACGTCCTGACTTTC. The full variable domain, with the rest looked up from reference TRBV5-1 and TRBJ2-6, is KAGVTQTPRYLIKTRGQQVTLSCSPISGHRSVSWYQQTPGQGLQFLFEYFSETQRNKGNFPGRFSGRQFSNSRSEMNVSTLELGDSALYLCASSFGSGGLHGANVLTFGAGSRLTVL.

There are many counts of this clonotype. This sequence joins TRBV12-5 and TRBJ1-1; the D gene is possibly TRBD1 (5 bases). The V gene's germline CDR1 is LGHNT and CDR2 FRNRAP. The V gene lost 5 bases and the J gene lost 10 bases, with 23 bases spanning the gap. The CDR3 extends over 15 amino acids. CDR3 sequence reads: CASGLGSGPSRGAFF. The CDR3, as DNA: TGTGCTAGTGGTCTGGGGTCGGGACCATCTAGGGGAGCTTTCTTT.

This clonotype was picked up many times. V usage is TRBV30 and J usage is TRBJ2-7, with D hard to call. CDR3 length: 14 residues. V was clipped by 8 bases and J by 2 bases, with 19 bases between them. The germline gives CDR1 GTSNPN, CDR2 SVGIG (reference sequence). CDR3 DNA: TGTGCCGGCAGCACCCAGTTCTTTCCCTACGAGCAGTACTTC. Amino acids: CAGSTQFFPYEQYF.

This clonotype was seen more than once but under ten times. CDR3 in amino acids: CSARFQGLNTEAFF. CDR3 DNA: TGCAGTGCTAGGTTTCAGGGTTTGAACACTGAAGCTTTCTTT. This chain joins TRBV20-1 and TRBJ1-1, with a weak D call TRBD1 (5 bases). The CDR3 is made up of 14 amino acids. The germline V and J ends were trimmed by 3 bases and 0 bases, with 11 bases remaining between them. Germline loops: CDR1 DFQATT, CDR2 SNEGSKA (reference sequence).

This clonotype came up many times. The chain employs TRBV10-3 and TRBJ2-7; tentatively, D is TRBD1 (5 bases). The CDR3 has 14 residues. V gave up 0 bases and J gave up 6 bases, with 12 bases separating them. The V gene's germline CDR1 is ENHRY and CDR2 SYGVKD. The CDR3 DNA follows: TGTGCCATCAGTGAGTCGCCAGGGCCCTCCGAGCAGTACTTC. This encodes CAISESPGPSEQYF.

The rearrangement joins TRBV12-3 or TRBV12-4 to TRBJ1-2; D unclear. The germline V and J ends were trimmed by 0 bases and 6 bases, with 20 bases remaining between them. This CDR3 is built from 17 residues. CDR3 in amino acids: CASSLARLGVVKDGYTF. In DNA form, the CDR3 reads TGTGCCAGCAGTTTAGCACGCTTAGGCGTCGTTAAGGATGGCTACACCTTC.

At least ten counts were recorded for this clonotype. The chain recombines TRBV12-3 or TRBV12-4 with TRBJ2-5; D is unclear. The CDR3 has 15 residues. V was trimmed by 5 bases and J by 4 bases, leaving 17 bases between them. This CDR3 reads CASSDRAGYRETQYF. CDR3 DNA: TGTGCCAGCAGTGATAGGGCCGGTTATCGAGAGACCCAGTACTTC.

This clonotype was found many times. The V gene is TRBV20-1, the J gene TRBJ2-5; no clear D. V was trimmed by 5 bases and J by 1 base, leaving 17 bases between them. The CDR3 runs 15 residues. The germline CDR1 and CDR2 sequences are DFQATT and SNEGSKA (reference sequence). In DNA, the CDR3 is TGCAGTGCTGCCGGACCGGCGGAAGCCCAAGAGACCCAGTACTTC. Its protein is CSAAGPAEAQETQYF.

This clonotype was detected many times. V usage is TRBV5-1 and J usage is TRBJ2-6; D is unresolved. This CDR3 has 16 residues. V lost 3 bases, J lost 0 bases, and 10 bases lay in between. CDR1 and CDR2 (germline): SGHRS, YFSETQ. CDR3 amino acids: CASSSSVFSGANVLTF. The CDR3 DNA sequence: TGCGCCAGCAGCTCATCAGTATTCTCTGGGGCCAACGTCCTGACTTTC.

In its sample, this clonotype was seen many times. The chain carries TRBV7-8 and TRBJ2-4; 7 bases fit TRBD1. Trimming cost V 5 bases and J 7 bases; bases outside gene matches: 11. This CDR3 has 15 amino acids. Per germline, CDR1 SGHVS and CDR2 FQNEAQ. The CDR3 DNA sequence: TGTGCCAGCAGCCCCTGGGACAGTGGAGGCAACATTCAGTACTTC. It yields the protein CASSPWDSGGNIQYF.

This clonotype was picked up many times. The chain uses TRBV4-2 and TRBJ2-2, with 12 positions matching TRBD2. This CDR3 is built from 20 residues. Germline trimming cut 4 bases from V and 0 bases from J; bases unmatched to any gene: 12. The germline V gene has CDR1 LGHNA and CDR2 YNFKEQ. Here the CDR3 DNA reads TGTGCCAGCAGCCCGGGGACTAGCGGGTCTGTAGTAACGAACACCGGGGAGCTGTTTTTT. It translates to CASSPGTSGSVVTNTGELFF.

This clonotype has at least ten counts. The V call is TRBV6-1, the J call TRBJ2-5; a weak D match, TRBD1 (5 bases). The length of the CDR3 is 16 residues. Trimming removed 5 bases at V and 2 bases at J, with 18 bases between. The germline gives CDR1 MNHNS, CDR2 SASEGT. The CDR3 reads CASSRPGHTMQETQYF. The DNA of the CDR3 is TGTGCCAGCAGTCGACCAGGACATACGATGCAAGAGACCCAGTACTTC.

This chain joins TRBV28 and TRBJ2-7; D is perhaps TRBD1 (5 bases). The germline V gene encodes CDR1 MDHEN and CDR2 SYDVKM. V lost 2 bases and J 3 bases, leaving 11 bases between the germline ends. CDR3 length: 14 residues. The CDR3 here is CASSLQGAFYEQYF. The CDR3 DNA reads TGTGCCAGCAGTTTACAGGGTGCATTCTACGAGCAGTACTTC.

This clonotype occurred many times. The CDR3 sequence is CASSYSTTTEAFF. CDR3 bases: TGTGCCAGCAGTTACTCTACGACCACTGAAGCTTTCTTT. The chain recombines TRBV27 with TRBJ1-1; no clear D. In germline, CDR1 is MNHEY, CDR2 SMNVEV (reference sequence). There are 13 residues in the CDR3. V shed 4 bases and J shed 4 bases, with 10 bases lying between them.

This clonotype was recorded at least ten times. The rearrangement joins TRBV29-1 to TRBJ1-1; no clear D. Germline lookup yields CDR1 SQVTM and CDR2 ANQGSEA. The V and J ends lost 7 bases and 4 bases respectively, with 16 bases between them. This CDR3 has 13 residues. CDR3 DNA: TGCAGCGCCCTGAAAACCTGGGGCACTGAAGCTTTCTTT. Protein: CSALKTWGTEAFF.